This T cell receptor (beta chain) was found in a study of CD8+ T cells in alopecia areata. Whole-study results and caveats: It was lesional scalp, especially alopecia totalis/universalis, that showed higher clonality than normal scalp. Mouse data revealed clearer TCR sharing than patient data did, a gap possibly tied to HLA.

After isolation, RNA underwent reverse transcription to generate cDNA as the sequencing template. Produced via immunoSEQ multiplex PCR; TCRdb's table is partial and in-frame only. In the table there are over 150,000 clones, roughly 63% of which are singletons. Lesional scalp tissue (obtained by punch biopsy) and peripheral blood were collected from alopecia areata patients. Comment on this clone: The antigen is unknown.

Losses at the gene ends were 3 bases for V and 7 bases for J; bases not matched to a gene: 7. In germline, CDR1 is SGHTA, CDR2 FQGTGA. The CDR3 covers 15 residues. The receptor's source is a human donor with alopecia areata. The sample here was CD4+ T cells sorted from blood, taken at week 0. The chain is built from TRBV7-3 and TRBJ2-1, with 9 bases matching TRBD2. The CDR3 DNA reads as TGTGCCAGCAGCTTCGACCTAGCGGGGACAAATGAGCAGTTCTTC. Its translation: CASSFDLAGTNEQFF.